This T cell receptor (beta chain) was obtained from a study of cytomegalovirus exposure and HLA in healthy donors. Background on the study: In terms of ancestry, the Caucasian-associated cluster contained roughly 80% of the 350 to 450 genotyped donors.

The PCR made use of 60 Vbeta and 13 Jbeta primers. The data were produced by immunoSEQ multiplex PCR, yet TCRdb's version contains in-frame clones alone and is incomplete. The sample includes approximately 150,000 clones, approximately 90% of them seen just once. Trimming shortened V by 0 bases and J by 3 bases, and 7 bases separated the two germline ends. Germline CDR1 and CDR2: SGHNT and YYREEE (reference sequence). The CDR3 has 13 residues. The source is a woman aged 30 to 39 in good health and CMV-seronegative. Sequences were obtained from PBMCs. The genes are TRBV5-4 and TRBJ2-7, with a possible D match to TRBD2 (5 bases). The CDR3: CASSLARGYEQYF. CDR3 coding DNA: TGTGCCAGCAGCTTGGCCCGGGGCTACGAGCAGTACTTC.